Included here is one T cell receptor (beta chain) sequence, with context. The antigen remains undetermined. Germline V lookup: CDR1 MNHEY, CDR2 SVGAGI. Deletions cut 2 bases from V and 10 bases from J, with 17 bases between. The CDR3 has 14 residues. This sample was included in a study of T cell clonotyping in hematopoietic cell transplantation. General study points: Recipient TCR diversity dropped after transplant; expanded clonotypes rose from day 30 to 180.

Profiled with immunoSEQ multiplex PCR; TCRdb holds only in-frame clones, not every one. This table holds about 41,000 clones, roughly 85% found once. Indicated time point: recipient sample about 28 days before transplant, after cytoreduction. The specimen comprised peripheral blood mononuclear cells, sampled before stem cell transplant. The rearrangement joins TRBV6-5 to TRBJ1-1; D possibly corresponds to TRBD1 (5 bases). This sequence was found in a man aged 55 to 70 with acute myeloid leukemia. Some clones in this sample may be carry-over from other donors' samples. The CDR3: CASSYQGRSRAAFF. The CDR3 nucleotides are TGTGCCAGCAGTTACCAGGGTAGGTCCCGTGCAGCTTTCTTT.